Listed below are T cell receptor beta chains from one sample, sequenced in a study of graft-versus-host responses after intestinal transplantation. These receptors' targets are unknown. TCRdb keeps only in-frame clones here, not all; method: immunoSEQ multiplex PCR. The sample includes around 40,000 clones, roughly 94% seen only once; the top ten take 0.22%. Here the sequenced sample was unstimulated CD4+ T cells sorted from spleen or lymph node cells, taken before transplant. The receptors originated from a human donor who was the organ donor for an intestinal transplant. The CDR3 runs from the conserved cysteine through the conserved F or W. D genes are given only for firm matches. The size entry is marked missing in some rows and otherwise reads once, few, many or a size class.

>TRBD2|TRBV10-2|.|TRBJ2-7
TGCGCCAGCAGTGAGTCTACTAGCGGGGGGTACTTC
CASSESTSGGYF
>TRBD1|TRBV6-5|.|TRBJ2-3
TGTGCCAGCAGTCCCGGGGGACAGGTCACAGATACGCAGTATTTT
CASSPGGQVTDTQYF
>TRBD1|TRBV6-6|.|TRBJ1-5
TGTGCCAGCAGTTACTCTAGCGGGGACAGACAGCCCCAGCATTTT
CASSYSSGDRQPQHF
>TRBD2|TRBV7-9|.|TRBJ2-3
TGTGCCAGCAGCTTAGGACTAGCGGGGGGCACAGATACGCAGTATTTT
CASSLGLAGGTDTQYF
>.|TRBV4-1|.|TRBJ1-1
TGCGCCAGCAGTCCACTTACTTTGGGGCGCCTGGGCACTGAAGCTTTCTTT
CASSPLTLGRLGTEAFF
>.|TRBV6-4|.|TRBJ2-7
TGTGCCAGCAGTGACTCGGAGCAGTACTTC
CASSDSEQYF
>.|TRBV28|.|TRBJ1-5
TGTGCCAGCAGCCCATTTGGGGGCGGCAATCAGCCCCAGCATTTT
CASSPFGGGNQPQHF
>.|TRBV19|.|TRBJ2-6
TGTGCCAGTAGTATGTATGGCAGGGTAATCTCTGGGGCCAACGTCCTGACTTTC
CASSMYGRVISGANVLTF
>.|TRBV7-8|.|TRBJ1-1
TGTGCCAGCAGCTTAGTTTCCAGGCCAGAAGCTTTCTTT
CASSLVSRPEAFF
>.|TRBV5-4|once|TRBJ2-5
TGTGCCAGCAGCTTGGCGAAGTACCAAGAGACCCAGTACTTC
CASSLAKYQETQYF
>TRBD1|TRBV7-3|.|TRBJ2-7
TGTGCCAGCAGCTTAAACAGGGGAACGGAGCAGTACTTC
CASSLNRGTEQYF
>TRBD1|TRBV6-5|few|TRBJ2-7
TGTGCCAGCAAAGGAATGGGGACAGGGTACTACGAGCAGTACTTC
CASKGMGTGYYEQYF
>.|TRBV30|.|TRBJ2-2
TGTGCCTGGAGTCATGGGGGCACCGGGGAGCTGTTTTTT
CAWSHGGTGELFF
>.|TRBV30|.|TRBJ2-7
TGTGCCTGGAGTCAGGTAGGGAGATCCTACGAGCAGTACTTC
CAWSQVGRSYEQYF
>.|TRBV6-1|.|TRBJ2-7
TGTGCCAGCAGCTCGGGACTCCCGGTGGAGCAGTACTTC
CASSSGLPVEQYF
>TRBD2|TRBV5-1|.|TRBJ2-5
TGCGCCAGCAGCTTGTCCGCCGGGGGGGACGGGGAGACCCAGTACTTC
CASSLSAGGDGETQYF
>.|TRBV5-1|.|TRBJ2-2
TGCGCCAGCAGCCCGTATAAGGGGCGAAGCACCGGGGAGCTGTTTTTT
CASSPYKGRSTGELFF
>.|TRBV5-1|.|TRBJ2-5
TGCGCCAGCAGCCGGGACTTCCGGGAGACCCAGTACTTC
CASSRDFRETQYF
>.|TRBV9|.|TRBJ2-1
TGTGCCAGCAGCGTAGCAGGGGATGGGGGAAATGAGCAGTTCTTC
CASSVAGDGGNEQFF
>.|TRBV5-6|.|TRBJ1-6
TGTGCCAGCAGCTTGGGCCGGACTAATTCACCCCTCCACTTT
CASSLGRTNSPLHF
>.|TRBV11-3|.|TRBJ2-7
TGTGCCAGCAGCCAAGGACAGCCTCGGGGGGAGCAGTACTTC
CASSQGQPRGEQYF
>.|TRBV7-9|.|TRBJ1-2
TGTGCCAGCAGCCCTGTGATACACCATGGAAAGACCTATGGCTACACCTTC
CASSPVIHHGKTYGYTF
>.|TRBV30|.|TRBJ1-2
TGTGCCTGGAGTTCTAGGGCCCGGAGCGGTTACTATGGCTACACCTTC
CAWSSRARSGYYGYTF
>TRBD1|TRBV5-4|.|TRBJ2-7
TGTGCCAGCAGCTCCCACAGGGGGTACGAGCAGTACTTC
CASSSHRGYEQYF
>.|TRBV10-3|once|TRBJ2-5
TGTGCCATCAGCCTCGCGGGGCCCCCCGAAGAGACCCAGTACTTC
CAISLAGPPEETQYF
>TRBD1|TRBV28|.|TRBJ2-6
TGTGCCAGCAGTCCCGGGACAGGGAAGTCTGGGGCCAACGTCCTGACTTTC
CASSPGTGKSGANVLTF
>.|TRBV2|.|TRBJ2-5
TGTGCCAGCAGTAGGAACCGGGGCAGGGAAGAGACCCAGTACTTC
CASSRNRGREETQYF
>TRBD1|TRBV27|.|TRBJ1-6
TGTGCCAGCAGTTTACTGTCCCGGGACAGGGTTAGTCTGGCACCCCTCCACTTT
CASSLLSRDRVSLAPLHF
>.|TRBV7-3|.|TRBJ1-1
TGTGCCAGCAGCTCCCCCCCGAACACTGAAGCTTTCTTT
CASSSPPNTEAFF
>.|TRBV30|.|TRBJ2-5
TGTGCCTGGAGGAAAGACGACCAAGAGACCCAGTACTTC
CAWRKDDQETQYF
>TRBD1|TRBV30|.|TRBJ2-1
TGTGCCTGGAGTGTCTGGGACAGGGACTACAATGAGCAGTTCTTC
CAWSVWDRDYNEQFF
>.|TRBV6-1|.|TRBJ1-2
TGTGCCAGCAGTGAAAGGCGCTGGGACTATGGCTACACCTTC
CASSERRWDYGYTF
>.|TRBV5-6|once|TRBJ2-7
TGTGCCAGCAGCCCGGGGACGGTTCGTGGCGAGCAGTACTTC
CASSPGTVRGEQYF
>TRBD1|TRBV5-8|.|TRBJ1-1
TGTGCCAGCGGGATGACAGGGAAGAACACTGAAGCTTTCTTT
CASGMTGKNTEAFF
>.|TRBV4-3|.|TRBJ1-2
TGCGCCAGCAGCCAAGGGCCGGTTAACTATGGCTACACCTTC
CASSQGPVNYGYTF
>.|TRBV7-9|.|TRBJ1-4
TGTGCCAGCAGCGGAGGGAAGGCGCTTAATGAAAAACTGTTTTTT
CASSGGKALNEKLFF
>TRBD1|TRBV4-2|.|TRBJ1-2
TGTGCCAGCAGCTATGGACAGGGGGTGGATGGCTACACCTTC
CASSYGQGVDGYTF
>TRBD1|TRBV5-1|.|TRBJ1-4
TGCGCCAGCAGCGACCAACCGGGACAGAATGAAAAACTGTTTTTT
CASSDQPGQNEKLFF
>.|TRBV6-6|.|TRBJ1-2
TGTGCCAGCAGTTGGAAGGGTAACTATGGCTACACCTTC
CASSWKGNYGYTF
>.|TRBV10-3|.|TRBJ1-3
TGTGCCATCAGTGACAGGGGAAACACCATATATTTT
CAISDRGNTIYF
>TRBD1|TRBV4-3|.|TRBJ1-6
TGCGCCAGCAGCCAAGGACAGGGGCCGGCCTATAATTCACCCCTCCACTTT
CASSQGQGPAYNSPLHF
>.|TRBV6-1|.|TRBJ2-3
TGTGCCAGCAGTGAAGCGGAGCTAGGGGGGGCCCCCCGCGAGCAGTATTTT
CASSEAELGGAPREQYF
>.|TRBV6-6|.|TRBJ1-1
TGTGCCAGCAGTTACTCTGACGGGGGCACTGAAGCTTTCTTT
CASSYSDGGTEAFF